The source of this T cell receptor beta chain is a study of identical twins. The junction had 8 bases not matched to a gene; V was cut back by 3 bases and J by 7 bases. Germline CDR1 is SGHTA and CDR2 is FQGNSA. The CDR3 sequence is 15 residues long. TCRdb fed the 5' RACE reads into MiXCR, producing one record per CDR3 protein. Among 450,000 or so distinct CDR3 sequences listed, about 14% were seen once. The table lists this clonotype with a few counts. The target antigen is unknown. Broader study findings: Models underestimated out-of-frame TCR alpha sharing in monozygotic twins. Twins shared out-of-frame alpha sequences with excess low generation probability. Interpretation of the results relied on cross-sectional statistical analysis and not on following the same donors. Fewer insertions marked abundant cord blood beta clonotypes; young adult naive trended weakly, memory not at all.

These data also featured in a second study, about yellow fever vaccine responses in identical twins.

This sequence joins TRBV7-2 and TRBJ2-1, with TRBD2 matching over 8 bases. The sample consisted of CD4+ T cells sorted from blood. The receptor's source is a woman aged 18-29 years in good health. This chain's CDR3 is CASSFEAGDGNEQFF. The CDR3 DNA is TGTGCCAGCAGCTTCGAAGCGGGAGATGGTAATGAGCAGTTCTTC. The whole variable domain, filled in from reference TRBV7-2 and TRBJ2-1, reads GAGVSQSPSNKVTEKGKDVELRCDPISGHTALYWYRQSLGQGLEFLIYFQGNSAPDKSGLPSDRFSAERTGGSVSTLTIQRTQQEDSAVYLCASSFEAGDGNEQFFGPGTRLTVL.